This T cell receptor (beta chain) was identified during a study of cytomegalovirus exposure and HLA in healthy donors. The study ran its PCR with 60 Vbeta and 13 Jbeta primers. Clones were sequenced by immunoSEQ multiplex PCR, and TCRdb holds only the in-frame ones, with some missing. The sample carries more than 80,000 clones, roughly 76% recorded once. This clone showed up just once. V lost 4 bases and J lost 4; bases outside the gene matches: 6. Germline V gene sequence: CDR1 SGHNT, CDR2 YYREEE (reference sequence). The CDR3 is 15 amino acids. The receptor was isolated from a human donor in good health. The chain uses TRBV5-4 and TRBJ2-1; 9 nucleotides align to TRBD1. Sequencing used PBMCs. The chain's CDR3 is CASSQDRGSYNEQFF. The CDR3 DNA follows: TGTGCCAGCAGCCAAGACAGGGGGTCGTACAATGAGCAGTTCTTC.